One sample yielded the 6 T cell receptor beta chains listed below, sequenced in a study of cytomegalovirus exposure and HLA in healthy donors. It was with 60 Vbeta and 13 Jbeta primers that the PCR ran. TCRdb's table, derived via immunoSEQ multiplex PCR, lists solely in-frame clones and lacks some. The table records 120,000 or so clones, about 80% of them present only once. Sequences were obtained from PBMCs. These receptors all come from a man aged 30 to 39 in good health and CMV-seropositive.

This clone has only a few counts. This chain connects TRBV28 to TRBJ2-7; 7 bases are a match to TRBD1. The CDR3 has 16 residues. J gave up 2 bases and V 7 bases, and 14 bases lay outside the gene matches. The germline V gene has CDR1 MDHEN and CDR2 SYDVKM. CDR3 sequence reads: CASTSAGQGVAYEQYF. Here the CDR3 DNA reads TGTGCCAGCACCTCAGCAGGCCAGGGGGTCGCCTACGAGCAGTACTTC.

The chain joins TRBV5-4 to TRBJ2-4, with 9 bases lining up with TRBD1. The germline V gene encodes CDR1 SGHNT and CDR2 YYREEE (reference sequence). V shed 5 bases, J shed 6 bases, and the junction held 6 bases outside the gene matches. The CDR3 totals 14 residues. For the CDR3, the DNA is TGTGCCAGCAGAGACGGGACAGGGATAAACATTCAGTACTTC. Amino acids: CASRDGTGINIQYF.

The chain is built from TRBV28 and TRBJ2-5; D is perhaps TRBD2 (6 bases). This CDR3 is built from 15 residues. V was shortened by 3 bases and J by 4 bases, with 15 bases between the two germline ends. Per the germline V gene, CDR1 is MDHEN and CDR2 is SYDVKM. The DNA for the CDR3 is TGTGCCAGCAGTTTGGGCAGGACTATGGGAGAGACCCAGTACTTC. The encoded protein is CASSLGRTMGETQYF.

The J gene is TRBJ2-7, the V gene TRBV6-5; a weak D match, TRBD1 (5 bases). Trimming shortened V by 7 bases and J by 4 bases, and 20 bases separated the two germline ends. Germline CDR1 reads MNHEY; CDR2 reads SVGAGI. The CDR3 is 15 amino acids. The DNA of the CDR3 is TGTGCCAGCACCGATCAAAGGACAAGAAAATACGAGCAGTACTTC. This translates into CASTDQRTRKYEQYF.

This clone was observed once. This CDR3 is also generated by other DNA sequences in the sample. The V gene is TRBV27, the J gene TRBJ2-7; no reliable D call. This CDR3 has 15 amino acids. V shed 5 bases and J shed 0 bases, with 14 bases lying between them. Germline V CDR1 and CDR2: MNHEY, SMNVEV (reference sequence). CDR3 residues: CASSPLARSSYEQYF. The DNA of the CDR3 is TGTGCCAGCAGTCCGCTGGCGCGGAGCTCCTACGAGCAGTACTTC.

This clone has more than one count but fewer than ten. The chain has TRBV30 and TRBJ1-4, with no clear D. CDR3 length: 14 residues. CDR1 and CDR2 (germline): GTSNPN, SVGIG (reference sequence). V was trimmed by 5 bases and J by 1 base, leaving 11 bases between them. The DNA of the CDR3 is TGTGCCTGGGGGCTCGGAGGAACTAATGAAAAACTGTTTTTT. The encoded protein is CAWGLGGTNEKLFF.